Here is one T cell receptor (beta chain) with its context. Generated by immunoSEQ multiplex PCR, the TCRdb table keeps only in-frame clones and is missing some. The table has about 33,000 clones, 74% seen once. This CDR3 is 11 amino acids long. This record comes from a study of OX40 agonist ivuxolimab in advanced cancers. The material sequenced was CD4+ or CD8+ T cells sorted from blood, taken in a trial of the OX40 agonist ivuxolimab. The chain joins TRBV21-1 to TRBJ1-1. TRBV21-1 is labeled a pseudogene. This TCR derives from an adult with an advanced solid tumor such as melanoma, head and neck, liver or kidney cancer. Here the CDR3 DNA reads TGTGCCAGCAGGGGAGTCACTGAAGCTTTCTTT. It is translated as CASRGVTEAFF.